This T cell receptor beta chain was profiled in a study of blood T cell repertoires in COVID-19. The wider study: T cells, B-cell-depleted T cells, or PBMCs supplied cDNA or gDNA.

TCRdb's copy holds only in-frame clones and misses some; the assay was immunoSEQ multiplex PCR. The sample contains about 78,000 clones, roughly 80% of which appear only once. Between the trimmed V and J ends, which lost 6 bases and 9 bases, there was a span of 15 bases. Germline V lookup: CDR1 MNHEY, CDR2 SVGAGI. This CDR3 has 14 amino acids. What was sequenced was peripheral blood. The chain employs TRBV6-5 and TRBJ1-6; tentative D call: TRBD1 (6 bases). The receptor comes from a man in his 60s with active or convalescent COVID-19. DNA for the CDR3: TGTGCCAGCAGCCAAGGGGGAGGGGTTTCACCCCTCCACTTT. Its protein product is CASSQGGGVSPLHF.